The rows below give T cell receptor beta chains drawn from one sample of a study of T cells expressing NK-cell markers. Reprocessing the 5' RACE reads, TCRdb reports a single entry for every CDR3 protein and omits DNA. This sample carries around 260,000 distinct CDR3 sequences, with more than 3.5% going to the ten biggest clones. Sequencing input: blood T cells: a sorted CD56 or NKG2C T cell subset, CD4+ or CD8+ T cells, or bulk PBMC T cells (not recorded which). These receptors were taken from a woman aged 18 to 69 in good health. Each CDR3 is given with its conserved first and last residue.

j_call v_call cdr3_aa
TRBJ1-1 TRBV20-1 CSARDIYSNTEAFF
TRBJ1-2 TRBV7-9 CASSLGQGYGYTF
TRBJ2-3 TRBV4-3 CASSQRAGGLTDTQYF
TRBJ2-3 TRBV19 CASSETSTDTQYF
TRBJ2-1 TRBV20-1 CSAPTPDGENEQFF
TRBJ2-1 TRBV20-1 CSDLERLSYNEQFF
TRBJ2-5 TRBV6-9 CASGRFGGAFPRQETQYF
TRBJ2-3 TRBV20-1 CSAGPRELGHTDTQYF
TRBJ2-3 TRBV4-2 CASSGEATDTQYF
TRBJ2-7 TRBV18 CASSRTGYEQYF
TRBJ2-1 TRBV21-1 CASSKVAEQFF
TRBJ2-1 TRBV12-3/TRBV12-4 CASSLGPGLEQFF
TRBJ2-5 TRBV14 CASSNSLQETQYF
TRBJ2-1 TRBV7-9 CASSLLAGAMDEQFF
TRBJ2-1 TRBV11-2 CASSPRPGRRSSYNEQFF
TRBJ1-1 TRBV6-1 CASSLRGGTEAFF
TRBJ2-1 TRBV7-2 CASSLLREGEQFF
TRBJ2-7 TRBV20-1 CSASASSYEQYF
TRBJ2-4 TRBV30 CAWMTENIQYF
TRBJ1-4 TRBV30 CAWCPTNEKLFF
TRBJ2-7 TRBV12-3/TRBV12-4 CASSLVVAPYEQYF
TRBJ2-1 TRBV7-2 CASRQTGQGPEQYF
TRBJ1-3 TRBV6-5 CASSRSGTAYRNTIYF
TRBJ2-4 TRBV28 CASSLSSAGRLSIQYF
TRBJ2-2 TRBV7-3 CASSPTSGGLGGELFF
TRBJ2-1 TRBV21-1 CASNGWGVRGEQFF
TRBJ2-5 TRBV24-1 CATSDSTETETQYF
TRBJ1-5 TRBV7-9 CASSLGEGAHQPQHF
TRBJ2-5 TRBV29-1 CSGGQSWETQYF
TRBJ1-2 TRBV12-3/TRBV12-4 CASSQEINYGYTF
TRBJ1-2 TRBV6-2/TRBV6-3 CASSTKTDGVF
TRBJ1-1 TRBV5-1 CASSFGTSEAFF
TRBJ2-2 TRBV4-1 CASSPQGRWEWGAGTGELFF
TRBJ2-1 TRBV6-1 CASRPRLAGGNNEQFF
TRBJ1-2 TRBV6-5 CASSSPTLNYGYTF
TRBJ1-6 TRBV4-3 CASSQENRGDSPLHF
TRBJ2-1 TRBV29-1 CSVGGGASGYNEQFF
TRBJ1-1 TRBV20-1 CSARGTANTEAFF
TRBJ2-3 TRBV4-3 CASSLLQGSDTQYF